Listed below are T cell receptor beta chains from one sample, sequenced in a study of blood T cell repertoires in COVID-19. The method was immunoSEQ multiplex PCR; TCRdb's version includes in-frame clones alone and lacks a portion of them. The sample has 130,000 to 150,000 clones; approximately 86% are singletons. The sample was peripheral blood. These receptors were collected from a man aged 65-85 years with acute or convalescent COVID-19. Both conserved end residues are part of each CDR3. The order of the fields is V gene, J gene, clone size, D gene, CDR3 DNA, CDR3 protein. A D gene is named only where the DNA matches it firmly. Clone size is stated in some rows and not others, as once, few, many or a class when expanded.

V: TRBV7-8; J: TRBJ2-7; size: -; D: TRBD2; DNA: TGTGCCAGCAGCCCCATAGCGGGTCCCCACGAGCAGTACTTC; CDR3: CASSPIAGPHEQYF
V: TRBV30; J: TRBJ1-4; size: -; D: -; DNA: TGTGCCTGGAGTGCGGGTGAAAAACTGTTTTTT; CDR3: CAWSAGEKLFF
V: TRBV5-1; J: TRBJ2-1; size: -; D: -; DNA: TGCGCCAGCAGCTTGAACGACAGGAGCTCCTACAATGAGCAGTTCTTC; CDR3: CASSLNDRSSYNEQFF
V: TRBV27; J: TRBJ1-2; size: -; D: TRBD1; DNA: TGTGCCAGCAGTTCAGACAGGGTTGGCTACACCTTC; CDR3: CASSSDRVGYTF
V: TRBV3-1/TRBV3-2; J: TRBJ2-7; size: -; D: TRBD2; DNA: TGTGCCAGCAGCCAAGGACTATCCCCCAGACTAGCGGAAATCCGCTCCTACGAGCAGTACTTC; CDR3: CASSQGLSPRLAEIRSYEQYF
V: TRBV3-1/TRBV3-2; J: TRBJ1-6; size: -; D: -; DNA: TGTGCCAGCAGCCAAGGGGTCGGGTTGGATAATTCACCCCTCCACTTT; CDR3: CASSQGVGLDNSPLHF
V: TRBV4-1; J: TRBJ2-3; size: once; D: -; DNA: TGCGCCAGCAGCCCACAGGCGGGGAACACAGATACGCAGTATTTT; CDR3: CASSPQAGNTDTQYF
V: TRBV5-1; J: TRBJ1-2; size: -; D: -; DNA: TGCGCCAGCAGCATGGACAACAGAGCTTATGGCTACACCTTC; CDR3: CASSMDNRAYGYTF
V: TRBV7-2; J: TRBJ2-7; size: -; D: -; DNA: TGTGCCAGCAGCCCGAACGGCAGGGATCCCTACGAGCAGTACTTC; CDR3: CASSPNGRDPYEQYF
V: TRBV19; J: TRBJ2-7; size: -; D: TRBD1; DNA: TGTGCCAGTAGTCGGGACAGTATCTCCTACGAGCAGTACTTC; CDR3: CASSRDSISYEQYF
V: TRBV3-1/TRBV3-2; J: TRBJ1-2; size: once; D: -; DNA: TGTGCCAGCAGCCAAGATCCGGCGGTAGGGGACTATGGCTACACCTTC; CDR3: CASSQDPAVGDYGYTF
V: TRBV6-1; J: TRBJ2-1; size: -; D: TRBD2; DNA: TGTGCCAGCAGTGAAAACAGCGGGGGGAACAATGAGCAGTTCTTC; CDR3: CASSENSGGNNEQFF
V: TRBV29-1; J: TRBJ1-1; size: -; D: -; DNA: TGCAGCGTTGAAGAAGATTATGGCGGGAACACTGAAGCTTTCTTT; CDR3: CSVEEDYGGNTEAFF
V: TRBV5-1; J: TRBJ2-1; size: -; D: -; DNA: TGCGCCAGCAGCCCTGGTAGTGGCGGTTACAATGAGCAGTTCTTC; CDR3: CASSPGSGGYNEQFF
V: TRBV7-8; J: TRBJ2-1; size: -; D: -; DNA: TGTGCCAGCAGCTCAATTAGTTCCATAGGGGATGAGCAGTTCTTC; CDR3: CASSSISSIGDEQFF
V: TRBV6-4; J: TRBJ1-5; size: once; D: -; DNA: TGTGCCAGCAGTGACTTCAGGGAACGTTGGGGCGAGCCCCAGCATTTT; CDR3: CASSDFRERWGEPQHF
V: TRBV6-5; J: TRBJ1-4; size: -; D: -; DNA: TGTGCCACCTTAGCTCCCCTAAATGAAAAACTGTTTTTT; CDR3: CATLAPLNEKLFF
V: TRBV30; J: TRBJ2-3; size: -; D: -; DNA: TGTGCCTGGAGCCAGTTAGATACGCAGTATTTT; CDR3: CAWSQLDTQYF
V: TRBV2; J: TRBJ2-1; size: -; D: -; DNA: TGTGCCAGCAAAAACCGCGAGGTACCCTACAATGAGCAGTTCTTC; CDR3: CASKNREVPYNEQFF
V: TRBV7-9; J: TRBJ2-7; size: -; D: TRBD1; DNA: TGTGCCAGCAGCTTAGTACGGACAGGTCAGACCTACGAGCAGTACTTC; CDR3: CASSLVRTGQTYEQYF
V: TRBV27; J: TRBJ2-2; size: -; D: -; DNA: TGTGCCAGCAGGCAAAGCGGAACCGGGGAGCTGTTTTTT; CDR3: CASRQSGTGELFF
V: TRBV7-2; J: TRBJ1-1; size: few; D: -; DNA: TGTGCCAGCAGCTTAGAACACACAGGTGAAGCTTTCTTT; CDR3: CASSLEHTGEAFF
V: TRBV13; J: TRBJ2-2; size: -; D: TRBD1; DNA: TGTGCCAGCATTCAATCCACCGAGGGCAGGGGGTTGTTTTTT; CDR3: CASIQSTEGRGLFF
V: TRBV5-1; J: TRBJ2-3; size: -; D: -; DNA: TGCGCCAGCAGCTTAGGCCTAGCCCGGGATACGCAGTATTTT; CDR3: CASSLGLARDTQYF
V: TRBV11-2; J: TRBJ2-1; size: -; D: TRBD2; DNA: TGTGCCAGCAGCTTATTGACTAGCGGGAAGCACAATGAGCAGTTCTTC; CDR3: CASSLLTSGKHNEQFF
V: TRBV7-2; J: TRBJ2-3; size: once; D: TRBD2; DNA: TGTGCCAGCAGCTCCATTAGCGGGGGGGCAGGAACGCAGTATTTT; CDR3: CASSSISGGAGTQYF
V: TRBV9; J: TRBJ2-2; size: few; D: -; DNA: TGTGCCAGCAGCGGCGCGGGGACTGGGACCGGGGAGCTGTTTTTT; CDR3: CASSGAGTGTGELFF
V: TRBV3-1/TRBV3-2; J: TRBJ2-1; size: once; D: -; DNA: TGTGCCAGCAGTCCGGGGGACAATGAGCAGTTCTTC; CDR3: CASSPGDNEQFF
V: TRBV6-5; J: TRBJ2-7; size: -; D: -; DNA: TGTGCCAGCAGGCTGACAGGAGAGACATCCGAGCAGTACTTC; CDR3: CASRLTGETSEQYF
V: TRBV27; J: TRBJ2-3; size: -; D: -; DNA: TGTGCCAGCAGTGACCCTCGGAGAGGCGGGGATACGCAGTATTTT; CDR3: CASSDPRRGGDTQYF
V: TRBV28; J: TRBJ2-7; size: -; D: TRBD1; DNA: TGTGCCAGCAGTCGGACAGGGGGGACCTACGGTTACGAGCAGTACTTC; CDR3: CASSRTGGTYGYEQYF
V: TRBV2; J: TRBJ1-1; size: -; D: -; DNA: TGTGCCAGCAGTGAAGGCTTGGGCCATAATTATAATGGGTGGGCTTTCTTT; CDR3: CASSEGLGHNYNGWAFF
V: TRBV5-1; J: TRBJ2-1; size: -; D: -; DNA: TGCGCCAGCAGCTCTCTCCCCGTGACAGGAGGCTACAATGAGCAGTTCTTC; CDR3: CASSSLPVTGGYNEQFF
V: TRBV6-1; J: TRBJ1-3; size: medium-sized; D: -; DNA: TGTGCCAGCAGTGAAGAACTGGGCTCCTCGGACACCATATATTTT; CDR3: CASSEELGSSDTIYF
V: TRBV20-1; J: TRBJ2-1; size: -; D: -; DNA: TGCAGTGCTTCGCGGGTTAATGAGCAGTTCTTC; CDR3: CSASRVNEQFF
V: TRBV7-9; J: TRBJ1-1; size: few; D: TRBD1; DNA: TGTGCCAGCAGCTCTCGGACAGGGACGGACGAAGCTTTCTTT; CDR3: CASSSRTGTDEAFF
V: TRBV5-1; J: TRBJ2-5; size: -; D: TRBD1; DNA: TGCGCCAGCAACAGACAGGGGGTGCAAGAGACCCAGTACTTC; CDR3: CASNRQGVQETQYF
V: TRBV28; J: TRBJ1-1; size: -; D: -; DNA: TGTGCCAGTCAGGGGTGGTCTGAAGCTTTCTTT; CDR3: CASQGWSEAFF
V: TRBV6-5; J: TRBJ1-4; size: -; D: -; DNA: TGTGCCGGGATCTCGGGAAGGAGGGAAAAACTGTTTTTT; CDR3: CAGISGRREKLFF
V: TRBV28; J: TRBJ1-2; size: -; D: TRBD1; DNA: TGTGCCAGCAGTCCGCCCGGGACAGGGTTTAATTATGGCTACACCTTC; CDR3: CASSPPGTGFNYGYTF
V: TRBV29-1; J: TRBJ2-2; size: -; D: -; DNA: TGCAGCGTGATTGCAGGGGCATCGAACACCGGGGAGCTGTTTTTT; CDR3: CSVIAGASNTGELFF
V: TRBV19; J: TRBJ2-3; size: -; D: -; DNA: TGTGCCAGCAGTAATCCTTACAGGGGGGGGGCAGATACGCAGTATTTT; CDR3: CASSNPYRGGADTQYF
V: TRBV12-5; J: TRBJ1-1; size: -; D: -; DNA: TGTGCTAGTGACCCTCAAGGGAGTGGCACTGAAGCTTTCTTT; CDR3: CASDPQGSGTEAFF
V: TRBV19; J: TRBJ2-3; size: -; D: TRBD2; DNA: TGTGCCAGTAGTATTTCCGGACTAGCGGGTTTCACAGATACGCAGTATTTT; CDR3: CASSISGLAGFTDTQYF
V: TRBV28; J: TRBJ2-1; size: once; D: -; DNA: TGTGCCAGCAGTCCCGGACGGCACACCTGGGGGAGGAGGTACAATGAGCAGTTCTTC; CDR3: CASSPGRHTWGRRYNEQFF
V: TRBV5-4; J: TRBJ2-5; size: -; D: TRBD2; DNA: TGTGCCAGCAGCTTGCGGCTAGCGGGGACTGAGACCCAGTACTTC; CDR3: CASSLRLAGTETQYF
V: TRBV7-2; J: TRBJ2-1; size: -; D: TRBD2; DNA: TGTGCCAGCAGCTTGGCACTAGCGGGGTACAATGAGCAGTTCTTC; CDR3: CASSLALAGYNEQFF
V: TRBV7-9; J: TRBJ1-2; size: once; D: TRBD1; DNA: TGTGCCAGCAGACCGACAGGGGGTCGGGATGGCTACACCTTC; CDR3: CASRPTGGRDGYTF
V: TRBV27; J: TRBJ2-5; size: -; D: -; DNA: TGTGCCAGCGGCCCCCATCTTGGAGGTCGTAAGACCCAGTACTTC; CDR3: CASGPHLGGRKTQYF
V: TRBV5-4; J: TRBJ2-1; size: -; D: -; DNA: TGTGCCAGCAGCCTAGCCGGGTCGGGCTCCTACAATGAGCAGTTCTTC; CDR3: CASSLAGSGSYNEQFF
V: TRBV7-2; J: TRBJ1-2; size: -; D: TRBD1; DNA: TGTGCCAGCAGCTTATCGGGACAGGGGCTCGTGGTCTATGGCTACACCTTC; CDR3: CASSLSGQGLVVYGYTF
V: TRBV9; J: TRBJ1-2; size: once; D: TRBD1; DNA: TGTGCCAGCAGCGAGACAGGGGAGGTTAGCTATGGCTACACCTTC; CDR3: CASSETGEVSYGYTF
V: TRBV10-3; J: TRBJ2-7; size: few; D: TRBD1; DNA: TGTGCCAGCTCCAACGGACAGGGCGGCTACGAGCAGTACTTC; CDR3: CASSNGQGGYEQYF
V: TRBV12-3/TRBV12-4; J: TRBJ1-2; size: -; D: TRBD1; DNA: TGTGCCAGCATCCCGACAGGGAACTATGGCTACACCTTC; CDR3: CASIPTGNYGYTF
V: TRBV25-1; J: TRBJ2-5; size: -; D: -; DNA: TGTGCCAGCAAAGGGGAATGGCGAGAGACCCAGTACTTC; CDR3: CASKGEWRETQYF